These 15 T cell receptor beta chains were all obtained from the same sample, sequenced in a study of identifying expanded T cells in peripheral blood. Method: immunoSEQ multiplex PCR; TCRdb's copy keeps in-frame clones and lacks some. Of more than 65,000 clones in the sample, about 89% were seen once. The sequencing input was blood. All receptors come from a person aged 18-70 years in good health.

The chain carries TRBV11-2 and TRBJ2-7; 8 bases are a match to TRBD2. This CDR3 contains 15 residues. Per the germline V gene, CDR1 is SGHAT and CDR2 is FQNNGV. The ends lost 3 bases at V and 3 bases at J; junction bases unmatched: 7. For the CDR3, the DNA is TGTGCCAGCAGCTTTCTGAGCGGGGGACACTACGAGCAGTACTTC. The encoded protein is CASSFLSGGHYEQYF.

The chain carries TRBV10-3 and TRBJ2-7, with D tentatively TRBD2 (5 bases). The germline V gene has CDR1 ENHRY and CDR2 SYGVKD. The ends were cut back, 10 bases at V and 3 bases at J, with 16 bases in the middle. The CDR3 covers 13 residues. CDR3 region: CATSLGSNYEQYF. CDR3 in DNA: TGTGCCACCTCCCTGGGGAGTAACTACGAGCAGTACTTC.

V and J are TRBV11-2 and TRBJ2-7, with 10 bases lining up with TRBD1. The CDR3 spans 15 residues. Germline loops: CDR1 SGHAT, CDR2 FQNNGV. V lost 0 bases and J lost 4; bases outside the gene matches: 3. Written as DNA, the CDR3 is TGTGCCAGCAGCTTAGAATGGGGACAGGGGTACGAGCAGTACTTC. Amino acids: CASSLEWGQGYEQYF.

The CDR3 sequence is CSVNRGSETQYF. The CDR3 DNA is TGCAGCGTCAACCGGGGATCAGAGACCCAGTACTTC. This sequence joins TRBV29-1 and TRBJ2-5; the D gene is possibly TRBD2 (5 bases). The CDR3 is 12 residues long. In germline, CDR1 is SQVTM, CDR2 ANQGSEA. V shed 6 bases and J shed 4 bases, with 12 bases lying between them.

This chain connects TRBV7-2 to TRBJ2-2; 7 bases match TRBD2. In germline, CDR1 is SGHTA, CDR2 FQGNSA. The V gene end was trimmed by 5 bases and the J gene end by 1 base; junction bases not matched to a gene: 4. The CDR3 loop spans 15 amino acids. The CDR3 sequence is CASSLQRGNTGELFF. In DNA, the CDR3 is TGTGCCAGCAGCCTTCAGCGGGGGAACACCGGGGAGCTGTTTTTT.

The gene calls are TRBV28 and TRBJ1-2; TRBD1 matches 9 bases. The ends lost 5 bases at V and 2 bases at J; junction bases unmatched: 9. The CDR3 extends over 16 amino acids. In germline, CDR1 is MDHEN, CDR2 SYDVKM. CDR3 sequence reads: CASSLTGGAPNYGYTF. The CDR3 nucleotides read TGTGCCAGCAGTCTCACAGGGGGCGCTCCCAACTATGGCTACACCTTC.

The chain recombines TRBV28 with TRBJ1-2; 9 bases align to TRBD1. V was pared by 5 bases and J by 4 bases, with 8 bases of the junction left unmatched. The CDR3 covers 15 residues. Germline V gene data show CDR1 as MDHEN and CDR2 as SYDVKM. CDR3 DNA: TGTGCCAGCAGTACCAGGGACAGGGCGGCCTATGGCTACACCTTC. Amino acids: CASSTRDRAAYGYTF.

The gene calls are TRBV6-5 and TRBJ1-5; TRBD1 aligns across 8 bases. J lost 4 bases, V lost 7 bases, and 6 bases had no gene match. The CDR3 totals 14 residues. CDR1 is MNHEY, CDR2 SVGAGI, per germline. The CDR3 protein is CASTGGRNNQPQHF. The CDR3, as DNA: TGTGCCAGCACAGGGGGCCGGAATAATCAGCCCCAGCATTTT.

V gene TRBV30 combines with J gene TRBJ2-2; the D is unclear. Trimming took 0 bases from V and 6 from J, leaving 14 bases between them. The CDR3 contains 15 residues. The germline CDR1 and CDR2 sequences are GTSNPN and SVGIG (reference sequence). CDR3 protein: CAWSVSMVLPGELFF. CDR3 in DNA: TGTGCCTGGAGTGTTAGTATGGTTCTCCCCGGGGAGCTGTTTTTT.

The V and J genes are TRBV10-2 and TRBJ1-5; D not resolved. V dropped 0 bases and J dropped 5 bases, with 14 bases sitting between them. Germline loops: CDR1 WSHSY, CDR2 SAAADI. The CDR3 loop spans 16 amino acids. CDR3 protein: CASSESTQAGDQPQHF. In nucleotides, the CDR3 is TGCGCCAGCAGTGAGTCAACTCAGGCAGGCGATCAGCCCCAGCATTTT.

The rearrangement uses TRBV10-3 and TRBJ2-2; 7 bases agree with TRBD2. Germline assignment: CDR1 ENHRY and CDR2 SYGVKD. CDR3 length: 15 residues. Trimming at V came to 3 bases and at J to 5 bases, leaving 6 bases not matched to a gene. The CDR3 reads CAISDHLRGTGELFF. CDR3 nucleotide sequence: TGTGCCATCAGTGATCACCTGCGGGGGACCGGGGAGCTGTTTTTT.

V usage is TRBV5-5 and J usage is TRBJ2-3; TRBD2 matches at 7 bases. V shed 0 bases and J 8 bases; nucleotides not matched to a gene: 15. The CDR3 sequence is 17 residues long. Germline loops: CDR1 SGHKS, CDR2 YYEKEE (reference sequence). For the CDR3, the DNA is TGTGCCAGCAGCTTGGGGTGGATCGGGGGGAGTTCCGGTACGCAGTATTTT. Translating gives CASSLGWIGGSSGTQYF.

In its sample, this clone was seen once. The chain employs TRBV5-1 and TRBJ2-5; maybe TRBD1 (6 bases). CDR3 length: 14 amino acids. V was clipped by 1 base and J by 4 bases, with 11 bases between them. Germline assignment: CDR1 SGHRS and CDR2 YFSETQ. The CDR3 nucleotides are TGCGCCAGCAGCTTGTTTGGGGGCGCAGAGACCCAGTACTTC. This translates into CASSLFGGAETQYF.

A few counts support this clone. The rearrangement links TRBV11-2 to TRBJ1-2, with 7 bases aligning to TRBD1. The CDR3 loop spans 13 amino acids. In germline, CDR1 is SGHAT, CDR2 FQNNGV. The V gene end was trimmed by 5 bases and the J gene end by 4 bases; junction bases not matched to a gene: 4. The CDR3 sequence is CASSLTGAYGYTF. In DNA, the CDR3 is TGTGCCAGCAGCCTAACAGGGGCCTATGGCTACACCTTC.

The V and J genes are TRBV18 and TRBJ2-1, with D uncertain. V lost 3 bases and J lost 1, with 10 bases in between. CDR3 size: 15 residues. Looked up from germline, CDR1 is KGHSH and CDR2 is LQKENI. CDR3 sequence reads: CASSPSFSSYNEQFF. The CDR3 DNA reads TGTGCCAGCTCACCTTCCTTTTCATCCTACAATGAGCAGTTCTTC.